This TCR beta chain was captured in a study of T cells after yellow fever vaccination. Findings and limits, study-wide: After the booster, 96% of CD4 and roughly nine tenths of CD8 primary-response clones were re-detected. Though it reached lower strength, the secondary response hit its peak faster, day 5 versus 15. Abundant clonotypes from the bulk population could get into FACS-sorted repertoires as contaminants.

The CDR3 loop spans 15 amino acids. The J segment lost 4 bases and the V segment lost 1 base, leaving 6 bases of the junction unmatched. Germline V CDR1 and CDR2: SGHTA, FQGNSA. TCRdb fed the 5' RACE reads into MiXCR, producing one record per CDR3 protein. The sample has about 340,000 distinct CDR3 sequences; around 3.9% are singletons. With respect to this clonotype: Its target is not known.

This receptor was taken from a man aged 18 to 30 who received the YFV17D yellow fever vaccine. J is TRBJ1-2 and V is TRBV7-2; 7 bases align to TRBD1. The material sequenced was PBMCs, taken 5 days after the yellow fever booster vaccination. CDR3: CASSLGPGGGYGYTF. CDR3 coding DNA: TGTGCCAGCAGCTTAGGTCCAGGGGGAGGCTATGGCTACACCTTC. Supplemented by reference TRBV7-2 and TRBJ1-2, the full variable domain reads GAGVSQSPSNKVTEKGKDVELRCDPISGHTALYWYRQSLGQGLEFLIYFQGNSAPDKSGLPSDRFSAERTGGSVSTLTIQRTQQEDSAVYLCASSLGPGGGYGYTFGSGTRLTVV.